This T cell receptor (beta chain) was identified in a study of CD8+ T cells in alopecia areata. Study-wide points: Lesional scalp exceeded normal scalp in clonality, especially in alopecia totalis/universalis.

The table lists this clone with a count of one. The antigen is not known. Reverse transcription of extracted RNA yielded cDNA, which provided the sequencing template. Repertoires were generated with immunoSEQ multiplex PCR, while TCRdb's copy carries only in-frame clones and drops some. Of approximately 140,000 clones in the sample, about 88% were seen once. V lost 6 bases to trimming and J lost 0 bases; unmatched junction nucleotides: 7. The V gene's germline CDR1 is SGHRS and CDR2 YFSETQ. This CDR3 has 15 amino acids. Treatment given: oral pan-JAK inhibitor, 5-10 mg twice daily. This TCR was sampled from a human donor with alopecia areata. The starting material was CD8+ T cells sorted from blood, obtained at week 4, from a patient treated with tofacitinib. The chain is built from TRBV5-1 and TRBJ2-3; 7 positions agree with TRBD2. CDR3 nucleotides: TGCGCCAGCATCCTCCGGGGGGAGAGCACAGATACGCAGTATTTT. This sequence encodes CASILRGESTDTQYF.